At least ten counts were recorded for the clone carrying this TCR beta chain. TCRdb used MiXCR to reprocess the 5' RACE reads, holding one entry per CDR3 protein. This table holds about 420,000 distinct CDR3 sequences, around 22% found once. These data come from a study of T-cell memory formation after mild COVID-19. Germline V CDR1 and CDR2: KGHSH, LQKENI. V was cut by 1 base and J by 5 bases, with 6 bases left in between. The length of the CDR3 is 12 residues. The source material was PBMCs or a T cell subset sorted from them (not recorded which). This TCR came from an adult woman who had mild COVID-19 (a few samples of this study predate the infection). Cell type and time point are not known. V is TRBV18 and J is TRBJ2-7; D remains ambiguous. This chain's CDR3 is CASSPRGDEQYF. CDR3 nucleotides: TGTGCCAGCTCACCACGAGGAGACGAGCAGTACTTC.